Listed here are 17 T cell receptor beta chains from one sample, sequenced in a study of T cell responses to AZD1222 COVID-19 vaccine. The method was immunoSEQ multiplex PCR; TCRdb's version includes in-frame clones alone and lacks a portion of them. In the table there are about 110,000 clones, about 87% of which are singletons. This specimen consisted of peripheral blood, obtained on day 0 of AZD1222 vaccination. All receptors come from an adult in good health.

V gene TRBV6-5 combines with J gene TRBJ1-1; D not resolved. The CDR3 loop spans 14 amino acids. The V gene's germline CDR1 is MNHEY and CDR2 SVGAGI. With 2 bases removed from V and 1 base from J, the gap between germline ends came to 8 bases. CDR3 DNA sequence: TGTGCCAGCAGTTACCAAGGAAAGAACACTGAAGCTTTCTTT. Its translation is CASSYQGKNTEAFF.

This clone appeared a single time. V gene TRBV3-1 (or the pseudogene TRBV3-2) combines with J gene TRBJ2-2; D may be TRBD2 (5 bases). V dropped 1 base and J dropped 1 base, with 7 bases sitting between them. Germline CDR1 LGHDT, CDR2 YNNKEL (reference sequence). This CDR3 has 15 amino acids. The CDR3 is CASSQVRGNTGELFF. The CDR3 DNA reads as TGTGCCAGCAGCCAAGTTCGGGGGAACACCGGGGAGCTGTTTTTT.

This clone was seen a single time. The V gene is TRBV28, the J gene TRBJ1-1, with D possibly TRBD1 on 5 matching bases. The V gene lost 7 bases and the J gene lost 0 bases, with 9 bases spanning the gap. Looked up from germline, CDR1 is MDHEN and CDR2 is SYDVKM. The CDR3 is 13 residues long. CDR3 sequence (DNA): TGTGCCAGCATACCGACAGTGAACACTGAAGCTTTCTTT. Translating it yields CASIPTVNTEAFF.

V gene TRBV11-1 combines with J gene TRBJ2-7; TRBD1 is a possible D gene (5 bases). CDR3 length: 13 residues. CDR1 is SGHAT and CDR2 is FQDESV in the germline V gene (reference sequence). The ends were cut back, 5 bases at V and 3 bases at J, with 11 bases in the middle. As DNA, the CDR3 is TGTGCCAGCAGCCGGACGGACAACTACGAGCAGTACTTC. It is translated as CASSRTDNYEQYF. The whole variable domain, remainder taken from reference TRBV11-1 and TRBJ2-7, is EAEVAQSPRYKITEKSQAVAFWCDPISGHATLYWYRQILGQGPELLVQFQDESVVDDSQLPKDRFSAERLKGVDSTLKIQPAELGDSAMYLCASSRTDNYEQYFGPGTRLTVT.

This chain uses TRBV19 with TRBJ1-1; unclear D gene. There are 13 residues in the CDR3. Trimming pared 6 bases from V and 1 base from J, leaving 9 bases between. In germline, CDR1 is LNHDA, CDR2 SQIVND (reference sequence). The CDR3 loop is CASRAGANTEAFF. CDR3 bases: TGTGCCAGTAGAGCGGGCGCGAACACTGAAGCTTTCTTT. Filled out from reference TRBV19 and TRBJ1-1, the complete variable domain reads DGGITQSPKYLFRKEGQNVTLSCEQNLNHDAMYWYRQDPGQGLRLIYYSQIVNDFQKGDIAEGYSVSREKKESFPLTVTSAQKNPTAFYLCASRAGANTEAFFGQGTRLTVV.

The DNA of the CDR3 is TGTGCCAGCTCACCAGGCCGGGAGAGGGATGAGCAGTTCTTC. Amino acids: CASSPGRERDEQFF. The chain recombines TRBV18 with TRBJ2-1; perhaps TRBD2 as D (6 bases). Germline V CDR1 and CDR2: KGHSH, LQKENI. V shed 2 bases and J shed 8 bases, with 13 bases lying between them. The CDR3 has 14 residues.

The rearrangement joins TRBV5-1 to TRBJ1-4; a possible D gene is TRBD1 (5 bases). This CDR3 comprises 14 residues. CDR1 and CDR2 (germline): SGHRS, YFSETQ. Deletions cut 1 base from V and 5 bases from J, with 9 bases between. CDR3 residues: CASSLRWGNEKLFF. For the CDR3, the DNA is TGCGCCAGCAGCTTGCGGTGGGGGAATGAAAAACTGTTTTTT.

The chain joins TRBV18 to TRBJ1-3, with D maybe TRBD1 (5 bases). This CDR3 is built from 16 residues. CDR1 and CDR2 from the germline V gene are KGHSH and LQKENI. V was trimmed by 3 bases and J by 0 bases, leaving 12 bases between them. The CDR3 DNA sequence: TGTGCCAGCTCACCCCCGGGGGTGGTCTCTGGAAACACCATATATTTT. The encoded protein is CASSPPGVVSGNTIYF.

V and J are TRBV29-1 and TRBJ1-2; D unclear. Germline V CDR1 and CDR2: SQVTM, ANQGSEA. This CDR3 contains 14 residues. The V end was cut by 3 bases, the J end by 2 bases, with 13 bases between. The CDR3 sequence: CSVEWQSRNYGYTF. Here the CDR3 DNA reads TGCAGCGTTGAGTGGCAATCTCGGAACTATGGCTACACCTTC.

The chain carries TRBV29-1 and TRBJ2-7; D is uncertain. The CDR3 covers 13 residues. Germline V gives CDR1 SQVTM, CDR2 ANQGSEA. V dropped 0 bases and J dropped 7 bases, with 13 bases sitting between them. The CDR3 here is CSVEDRSLLEQYF. The CDR3 nucleotides read TGCAGCGTTGAAGATCGGTCACTCCTGGAGCAGTACTTC.

The chain uses TRBV5-6 and TRBJ2-1, with a weak D call TRBD2 (5 bases). The CDR3 spans 16 residues. V lost 6 bases and J lost 4, with 20 bases in between. Germline values: CDR1 SGHDT, CDR2 YYEEEE. CDR3: CASTLSPGSPYNEQFF. The CDR3 nucleotides read TGTGCCAGCACCCTATCCCCGGGATCCCCATACAATGAGCAGTTCTTC.

The J gene is TRBJ2-5, the V gene TRBV9, with D tentatively TRBD1 (6 bases). The CDR3 runs 13 residues. CDR1 is SGDLS, CDR2 YYNGEE, per germline. The V and J ends lost 4 bases and 2 bases respectively, with 9 bases between them. CDR3 DNA sequence: TGTGCCAGCAGCTTCACAGGGCAAGAGACCCAGTACTTC. Translated: CASSFTGQETQYF.

J is TRBJ2-1 and V is TRBV9; D is unresolved. In germline, CDR1 is SGDLS, CDR2 YYNGEE. Trimming removed 4 bases at V and 6 bases at J, with 14 bases between. The CDR3 loop spans 14 amino acids. CDR3 sequence: CASSPLGPGNEQFF. DNA for the CDR3: TGTGCCAGCAGCCCCCTAGGTCCAGGCAATGAGCAGTTCTTC.

The rearrangement uses TRBV27 and TRBJ1-2; no clear D. The germline V gene encodes CDR1 MNHEY and CDR2 SMNVEV (reference sequence). This CDR3 is built from 14 residues. The V gene lost 5 bases and the J gene lost 4 bases, with 14 bases spanning the gap. The CDR3, as DNA: TGTGCCAGCAGTCATATTGGGGAGCTCTATGGCTACACCTTC. Translated: CASSHIGELYGYTF.

The genes are TRBV7-2 and TRBJ1-5; perhaps TRBD1 as D (5 bases). The CDR3 has 17 residues. Deletions cut 0 bases from V and 4 bases from J, with 16 bases between. Looked up from germline, CDR1 is SGHTA and CDR2 is FQGNSA. Written as DNA, the CDR3 is TGTGCCAGCAGCTTAGCGGGCACAGGCCGGGGGAATCAGCCCCAGCATTTT. It encodes CASSLAGTGRGNQPQHF.

This rearrangement joins TRBV3-1 (or the pseudogene TRBV3-2) to TRBJ2-5; 13 bases match TRBD2. Germline CDR1 reads LGHDT; CDR2 reads YNNKEL (reference sequence). The junction had 21 bases not matched to a gene; V was cut back by 4 bases and J by 4 bases. The CDR3 length is 21 residues. CDR3 region: CASSLRTSGGTLHLELETQYF. CDR3 nucleotides: TGTGCCAGCAGCCTTAGGACTAGCGGGGGAACACTACACCTGGAACTAGAGACCCAGTACTTC.

The count of this clone is one. The J gene is TRBJ2-5, the V gene TRBV3-1 (or the pseudogene TRBV3-2), with D unclear. The V end was cut by 2 bases, the J end by 2 bases, with 0 bases between. CDR3 length: 11 residues. Per the germline V gene, CDR1 is LGHDT and CDR2 is YNNKEL (reference sequence). In nucleotides, the CDR3 is TGTGCCAGCAGCCAACAAGAGACCCAGTACTTC. This codes for CASSQQETQYF.